The rows below give T cell receptor beta chains drawn from one sample of a study of T cell responses to AZD1222 COVID-19 vaccine. Some clones are missing from TCRdb's copy, which holds only in-frame ones; the method was immunoSEQ multiplex PCR. The data show around 180,000 clones, with around 87% seen just once and about 3% held by the top ten. The sequences come from peripheral blood, collected on day 0 of MenACWY control vaccination. These receptors were taken from an adult in good health. Each CDR3 is given with its conserved first and last residue. Fields, in order: D gene, V gene, J gene, CDR3 protein. A D gene is named only where the DNA matches it firmly.

D gene: .
V gene: TRBV6-1
J gene: TRBJ2-5
CDR3 protein: CASSRANGPGTQYF

D gene: .
V gene: TRBV25-1
J gene: TRBJ2-4
CDR3 protein: CASSEAGPRKNIQYF

D gene: TRBD1
V gene: TRBV5-1
J gene: TRBJ2-7
CDR3 protein: CASSLAPRGLHEQYF

D gene: .
V gene: TRBV7-8
J gene: TRBJ1-2
CDR3 protein: CASSLQGVIGRGYTF

D gene: TRBD1
V gene: TRBV7-8
J gene: TRBJ2-1
CDR3 protein: CASLQRGHEQFF

D gene: .
V gene: TRBV28
J gene: TRBJ2-4
CDR3 protein: CASSSSGGENIQYF

D gene: TRBD2
V gene: TRBV6-5
J gene: TRBJ2-7
CDR3 protein: CASSSREGAYEQYF

D gene: .
V gene: TRBV6-2/TRBV6-3
J gene: TRBJ1-2
CDR3 protein: CASSYAGSSYGYTF

D gene: .
V gene: TRBV6-5
J gene: TRBJ1-6
CDR3 protein: CASRDGGSPLHF

D gene: TRBD1
V gene: TRBV28
J gene: TRBJ1-2
CDR3 protein: CASSLATGSYGYTF

D gene: .
V gene: TRBV19
J gene: TRBJ1-1
CDR3 protein: CATWWGTEAFF